This record covers a single TCR beta chain. No antigen is known for it. This specimen belongs to a study of OX40 agonist ivuxolimab in advanced cancers. Study-wide background: The patients received ivuxolimab by intravenous route every 2 weeks at 0.01 to 10 mg/kg. Those enrolled were approximately 78% male, with a mean age of around 57 years and ages from about 20 to 80. General study points: Compared with CD4+, CD8+ T cells on average had more expanded clones.

Sequencing used immunoSEQ multiplex PCR; TCRdb keeps in-frame clones, though not all of them. The sample has over 45,000 clones; about four fifths are singletons. Germline CDR1 and CDR2: KGHSH and LQKENI. With 2 bases removed from V and 0 bases from J, the gap between germline ends came to 11 bases. The CDR3 runs to 16 residues. Sequenced material: CD4+ or CD8+ T cells sorted from blood, taken in a trial of the OX40 agonist ivuxolimab. J is TRBJ1-3 and V is TRBV18, with a possible D match to TRBD1 (5 bases). The clonotype comes from an adult with an advanced solid tumor such as melanoma, head and neck, liver or kidney cancer. In DNA form, the CDR3 reads TGTGCCAGCTCACCATCGGGGCAGGGCTCTGGAAACACCATATATTTT. This codes for CASSPSGQGSGNTIYF. Full variable domain (outside the CDR3, taken from reference TRBV18 and TRBJ1-3): NAGVMQNPRHLVRRRGQEARLRCSPMKGHSHVYWYRQLPEEGLKFMVYLQKENIIDESGMPKERFSAEFPKEGPSILRIQQVVRGDSAAYFCASSPSGQGSGNTIYFGEGSWLTVV.